These T cell receptor beta chains were read from a single sample in a study of blood T cell repertoires in COVID-19. Here immunoSEQ multiplex PCR was the method, and the copy in TCRdb shows in-frame clones only, minus some. Among about 82,000 clones listed, 75% to 85% were seen once. The sequenced sample was peripheral blood. The receptors come from a man aged 55 to 69 with COVID-19, enrolled during active disease. The CDR3 runs from the conserved cysteine through the conserved F or W. Each record gives: clone size, V gene, D gene, J gene, CDR3 protein, CDR3 DNA. The D gene is left open where the match is weak. Not all rows give a size; the values are once, few, many and, for expanded clones, a class.

>.|TRBV21-1|.|TRBJ1-1
CASSKPVYRAAEAFF
TGTGCCAGCAGCAAACCCGTCTACAGGGCGGCTGAAGCTTTCTTT
>few|TRBV4-2|TRBD2|TRBJ2-1
CASSRSSSGSYNEQFF
TGTGCCAGCAGCCGCTCCTCTAGCGGCTCCTACAATGAGCAGTTCTTC
>.|TRBV5-5|.|TRBJ1-2
CASSPRDPGGYGYTF
TGTGCCAGCAGCCCCCGGGATCCGGGGGGCTATGGCTACACCTTC
>.|TRBV12-5|.|TRBJ2-1
CASGLGESGGIYNEQFF
TGTGCTAGTGGCCTAGGGGAGTCAGGGGGGATTTACAATGAGCAGTTCTTC
>.|TRBV18|.|TRBJ1-5
CASSLASGGPNSNQPQHF
TGTGCCAGCTCACTAGCCTCCGGGGGACCTAATAGCAATCAGCCCCAGCATTTT
>.|TRBV11-2|TRBD2|TRBJ2-5
CASSLVGSGRETQYF
TGTGCCAGCAGCTTAGTTGGTAGCGGGAGAGAGACCCAGTACTTC
>.|TRBV5-4|TRBD1|TRBJ2-4
CASSYRSGQGLNIQYF
TGTGCCAGCAGCTATCGATCGGGACAGGGGTTAAACATTCAGTACTTC
>.|TRBV19|TRBD1|TRBJ2-5
CASSTGTGGGKTQYF
TGTGCCAGTAGTACTGGGACAGGGGGCGGAAAGACCCAGTACTTC
>.|TRBV7-8|.|TRBJ1-3
CASSPWTALDSGNTIYF
TGTGCCAGCAGCCCCTGGACTGCCCTGGACTCTGGAAACACCATATATTTT
>.|TRBV5-1|.|TRBJ1-5
CASSLVGSSNQPQHF
TGCGCCAGCAGCTTGGTGGGCAGTAGCAATCAGCCCCAGCATTTT
>.|TRBV7-9|.|TRBJ1-2
CASSPTAGYGYTF
TGTGCCAGCAGCCCGACGGCAGGGTACGGCTACACCTTC
>few|TRBV7-6|.|TRBJ1-4
CASSLEIDPSTNEKLFF
TGTGCCAGCAGCTTAGAAATCGACCCTAGCACTAATGAAAAACTGTTTTTT
>.|TRBV18|.|TRBJ1-2
CASSPYAGDYGYTF
TGTGCCAGCTCACCCTATGCAGGGGACTATGGCTACACCTTC
>many|TRBV2|TRBD2|TRBJ2-7
CASRSGTSIPLRAYEQYF
TGTGCCAGCAGGTCCGGGACTAGCATTCCTCTGAGGGCCTACGAGCAGTACTTC
>.|TRBV2|.|TRBJ1-1
CASSDSVRAEAFF
TGTGCCAGCAGTGACTCGGTGAGGGCTGAAGCTTTCTTT
>.|TRBV4-1|.|TRBJ2-7
CASSLRATYEQYF
TGCGCCAGCAGCCTCAGGGCCACCTACGAGCAGTACTTC
>.|TRBV30|TRBD2|TRBJ2-3
CAWDPSSTSDTDTQYF
TGTGCCTGGGATCCTTCTTCGACTAGCGACACAGATACGCAGTATTTT
>once|TRBV30|.|TRBJ2-7
CAWRRASSIYEQYF
TGTGCCTGGAGAAGAGCCTCCTCCATTTACGAGCAGTACTTC